What follows are 24 T cell receptor beta chains derived from one specimen sequenced in a study of T cell clonotyping in hematopoietic cell transplantation. Profiling relied on immunoSEQ multiplex PCR, and the TCRdb table lists in-frame clones only, not all of them. The data contain around 12,000 clones, around 90% of them singletons. Sequencing was carried out using peripheral blood mononuclear cells. The receptors originated from a woman aged 45-65 years in good health. Some clones in this sample may be carry-over from other donors' samples.

The chain joins TRBV4-3 to TRBJ2-5; tentative D call: TRBD1 (6 bases). Germline V gene data show CDR1 as LGHNA and CDR2 as YSLEER. Trimming left V 0 bases short and J 5 bases short, with 13 bases between. The CDR3 is made up of 15 amino acids. This CDR3 reads CASSQDLGGGETQYF. The DNA for the CDR3 is TGCGCCAGCAGCCAAGATCTCGGTGGGGGCGAGACCCAGTACTTC.

The rearrangement uses TRBV29-1 and TRBJ1-1, with no clear D. Between the trimmed V and J ends, which lost 4 bases and 11 bases, there was a span of 23 bases. The CDR3 has 14 residues. Germline V lookup: CDR1 SQVTM, CDR2 ANQGSEA. The CDR3, as DNA: TGCAGCGTTGTAGACAAGAAAGGGCGGGATCGCGCTTTCTTT. It specifies CSVVDKKGRDRAFF.

This chain joins TRBV11-2 and TRBJ1-2, with a possible D match to TRBD1 (5 bases). Germline CDR1 is SGHAT and CDR2 is FQNNGV. V was shortened by 0 bases and J by 7 bases, with 15 bases between the two germline ends. CDR3 length: 15 amino acids. The CDR3 bases are TGTGCCAGCAGCTTAGATCCCTCAGGGTGGAGTGGCTACACCTTC. Amino acid sequence: CASSLDPSGWSGYTF. Filled out from reference TRBV11-2 and TRBJ1-2, the complete variable domain reads EAGVAQSPRYKIIEKRQSVAFWCNPISGHATLYWYQQILGQGPKLLIQFQNNGVVDDSQLPKDRFSAERLKGVDSTLKIQPAKLEDSAVYLCASSLDPSGWSGYTFGSGTRLTVV.

This chain uses TRBV28 with TRBJ2-7, with 7 bases aligning to TRBD1. The length of the CDR3 is 15 residues. From germline, CDR1 is MDHEN and CDR2 SYDVKM. Trimming cost V 7 bases and J 3 bases; bases outside gene matches: 12. The CDR3 is CASNQPAGTDYEQYF. The CDR3 region has the DNA TGTGCCAGCAACCAACCCGCCGGGACAGACTACGAGCAGTACTTC.

The chain uses TRBV2 and TRBJ2-3; D possibly corresponds to TRBD1 (6 bases). The CDR3 is made up of 14 amino acids. Germline assignment: CDR1 SNHLY and CDR2 FYNNEI. V shed 8 bases and J shed 6 bases, with 18 bases lying between them. CDR3: CASGETGWEDTQYF. Written as DNA, the CDR3 is TGTGCCAGCGGAGAAACAGGGTGGGAGGATACGCAGTATTTT.

The chain carries TRBV19 and TRBJ1-2; D gene ambiguous. Trimming shortened V by 9 bases and J by 4 bases, and 15 bases separated the two germline ends. The CDR3 is 13 residues long. In germline, CDR1 is LNHDA, CDR2 SQIVND (reference sequence). CDR3 DNA: TGTGCCAGCGCTTTTCTGGCGGGCTATGGCTACACCTTC. Its translation is CASAFLAGYGYTF.

The chain couples TRBV6-4 to TRBJ1-1; D ambiguous. The CDR3 sequence is 14 residues long. Between the trimmed V and J ends, which lost 6 bases and 7 bases, there was a span of 18 bases. The germline V gene has CDR1 MRHNA and CDR2 SNTAGT. CDR3 sequence: CASSKSPEALEAFF. CDR3 in DNA: TGTGCCAGCAGCAAGTCCCCGGAGGCCCTTGAAGCTTTCTTT.

The chain employs TRBV7-2 and TRBJ2-7, with 8 bases lining up with TRBD1. Losses at the gene ends were 6 bases for V and 0 bases for J; bases not matched to a gene: 7. There are 15 residues in the CDR3. Per the germline V gene, CDR1 is SGHTA and CDR2 is FQGNSA. The CDR3 reads CASSFQQGVSYEQYF. The CDR3 region has the DNA TGTGCCAGCAGTTTCCAACAGGGGGTCTCCTACGAGCAGTACTTC.

V gene TRBV5-4 combines with J gene TRBJ2-7, with 7 bases lining up with TRBD1. V lost 4 bases to trimming and J lost 4 bases; unmatched junction nucleotides: 14. This CDR3 spans 16 amino acids. Germline CDR1 and CDR2: SGHNT and YYREEE (reference sequence). CDR3 sequence (DNA): TGTGCCAGCAGCCGTTTACAGGGGATGAAGTCATACGAGCAGTACTTC. It encodes CASSRLQGMKSYEQYF.

The V call is TRBV4-2, the J call TRBJ2-1; 9 nucleotides line up with TRBD2. CDR3 length: 16 amino acids. From germline, CDR1 is LGHNA and CDR2 YNFKEQ. Trimming cost V 0 bases and J 6 bases; bases outside gene matches: 6. DNA of the CDR3: TGTGCCAGCAGCCAAGATCTGGCGGGGGGGCTCAATGAGCAGTTCTTC. Residues: CASSQDLAGGLNEQFF.

This chain joins TRBV4-1 and TRBJ2-7, with 9 bases aligning to TRBD1. The CDR3 spans 15 residues. Germline CDR1 reads MGHRA; CDR2 reads YSYEKL. The ends lost 5 bases at V and 7 bases at J; junction bases unmatched: 12. The CDR3 loop reads CASSFQGTGSEEQYF. The CDR3 DNA reads TGCGCCAGCAGCTTTCAGGGGACAGGGTCGGAGGAGCAGTACTTC.

The chain joins TRBV7-3 to TRBJ2-1; tentatively, D is TRBD2 (5 bases). V lost 1 base and J 6 bases, leaving 10 bases between the germline ends. Germline lookup yields CDR1 SGHTA and CDR2 FQGTGA. This CDR3 region has 14 residues. CDR3 DNA: TGTGCCAGCAGCTTAAGCGGGTCCGGCAATGAGCAGTTCTTC. Translated, it gives CASSLSGSGNEQFF. The full variable domain, in which reference TRBV7-3 and TRBJ2-1 provide the parts outside the CDR3, is GAGVSQTPSNKVTEKGKYVELRCDPISGHTALYWYRQSLGQGPEFLIYFQGTGAADDSGLPNDRFFAVRPEGSVSTLKIQRTERGDSAVYLCASSLSGSGNEQFFGPGTRLTVL.

This clone was counted a single time. The rearrangement uses TRBV6-1 and TRBJ1-3; no clear D. The CDR3 totals 14 residues. Trimming removed 6 bases from V and 4 bases from J, with 13 bases in between. CDR1 and CDR2 (germline): MNHNS, SASEGT. CDR3 sequence (DNA): TGTGCCAGCAGAGTCGGAGTGGGGGGAAACACCATATATTTT. Protein: CASRVGVGGNTIYF.

V and J are TRBV7-2 and TRBJ2-3; D might be TRBD2 (6 bases). This CDR3 has 16 residues. Trimming removed 4 bases from V and 0 bases from J, with 14 bases in between. Germline CDR1 is SGHTA and CDR2 is FQGNSA. The CDR3 spells CASSSRGGRSTDTQYF. The CDR3 DNA is TGTGCCAGCAGCTCCCGTGGGGGGAGAAGCACAGATACGCAGTATTTT. The whole variable domain, remainder taken from reference TRBV7-2 and TRBJ2-3, is GAGVSQSPSNKVTEKGKDVELRCDPISGHTALYWYRQSLGQGLEFLIYFQGNSAPDKSGLPSDRFSAERTGGSVSTLTIQRTQQEDSAVYLCASSSRGGRSTDTQYFGPGTRLTVL.

The chain uses TRBV27 and TRBJ1-2; 7 nucleotides align to TRBD1. CDR3 size: 15 residues. Germline CDR1 MNHEY, CDR2 SMNVEV (reference sequence). J was trimmed by 6 bases and V by 3 bases; bases with no gene match: 10. The CDR3 sequence is CASSFALGQGDGYTF. CDR3 DNA: TGTGCCAGCAGTTTTGCGTTAGGGCAGGGGGATGGCTACACCTTC.

V is TRBV9 and J is TRBJ2-3; 8 nucleotides match TRBD2. The length of the CDR3 is 17 residues. Looked up from germline, CDR1 is SGDLS and CDR2 is YYNGEE. The ends lost 0 bases at V and 8 bases at J; junction bases unmatched: 14. DNA of the CDR3: TGTGCCAGCAGCGTAGCTAGGGCGGGGGGTCCCGGGGGTACGCAGTATTTT. Residues: CASSVARAGGPGGTQYF.

The chain employs TRBV20-1 and TRBJ1-4; D gene uncertain. Trimming cost V 1 base and J 5 bases, with 2 bases left between them. Per germline, CDR1 DFQATT and CDR2 SNEGSKA (reference sequence). CDR3 size: 11 residues. CDR3 region: CSARVNEKLFF. CDR3 coding DNA: TGCAGTGCTAGAGTGAATGAAAAACTGTTTTTT.

The chain employs TRBV2 and TRBJ1-5; 10 nucleotides align to TRBD1. Germline V gives CDR1 SNHLY, CDR2 FYNNEI. This CDR3 spans 15 amino acids. The trim removed 6 bases at V and 0 bases at J, leaving 2 bases unmatched. The CDR3 spells CASRDRGYSNQPQHF. The CDR3 region has the DNA TGTGCCAGCAGGGACAGGGGGTATAGCAATCAGCCCCAGCATTTT. Based on the CDR3 plus reference TRBV2 and TRBJ1-5, the full variable domain is EPEVTQTPSHQVTQMGQEVILRCVPISNHLYFYWYRQILGQKVEFLVSFYNNEISEKSEIFDDQFSVERPDGSNFTLKIRSTKLEDSAMYFCASRDRGYSNQPQHFGDGTRLSIL.

The chain uses TRBV9 and TRBJ2-5, with 9 bases lining up with TRBD2. Germline CDR1 reads SGDLS; CDR2 reads YYNGEE. Trimming cost V 7 bases and J 4 bases; bases outside gene matches: 17. The CDR3 totals 17 residues. The CDR3 sequence is CASGRSGGPGGRETQYF. In nucleotides, the CDR3 is TGTGCCAGCGGGAGAAGCGGGGGGCCCGGGGGCAGAGAGACCCAGTACTTC.

The gene calls are TRBV2 and TRBJ2-2; D is unclear. Trimming left V 7 bases short and J 6 bases short, with 15 bases between. CDR1 and CDR2 (germline): SNHLY, FYNNEI. The CDR3 spans 14 residues. The CDR3 region is CASISGPDAGELFF. The CDR3 DNA follows: TGTGCCAGCATTAGTGGACCTGACGCCGGGGAGCTGTTTTTT.

The chain is built from TRBV19 and TRBJ2-7; the match to TRBD1 covers 11 bases. Germline CDR1 and CDR2: LNHDA and SQIVND (reference sequence). The CDR3 sequence is 15 residues long. J gave up 5 bases and V 1 base, and 4 bases lay outside the gene matches. The CDR3 DNA reads TGTGCCAGTAGTATAGTTGGACAGGGGGCTAACGAGCAGTACTTC. Encoded protein: CASSIVGQGANEQYF.

V is TRBV28 and J is TRBJ1-1, with D possibly being TRBD1 (5 bases). The CDR3 extends over 14 amino acids. Germline assignment: CDR1 MDHEN and CDR2 SYDVKM. V lost 2 bases, J lost 5 bases, and 12 bases lay in between. CDR3 region: CASSLIGVTTEAFF. CDR3 sequence (DNA): TGTGCCAGCAGTTTAATAGGGGTTACGACTGAAGCTTTCTTT.

The chain joins TRBV18 to TRBJ1-6, with D unclear. V was cut by 2 bases and J by 5 bases, with 10 bases left in between. The germline gives CDR1 KGHSH, CDR2 LQKENI. CDR3 length: 15 amino acids. The CDR3 spells CASSPSQLHNSPLHF. As DNA, the CDR3 is TGTGCCAGCTCACCATCTCAGCTTCATAATTCACCCCTCCACTTT.

The chain carries TRBV7-9 and TRBJ2-1, with 10 bases identical to TRBD2. Germline-derived CDR1 and CDR2 are SEHNR and FQNEAQ (reference sequence). There are 19 residues in the CDR3. V lost 5 bases and J lost 0; bases outside the gene matches: 13. The CDR3 spells CASSPGVAGGRSSYNEQFF. The CDR3, as DNA: TGTGCCAGCAGCCCCGGTGTAGCGGGGGGCCGTAGCTCCTACAATGAGCAGTTCTTC.